Sequencing of this TCR beta chain was carried out in a study of control samples from healthy donors and cancer patients. V was shortened by 7 bases and J by 4 bases, with 17 bases between the two germline ends. Looked up from germline, CDR1 is SQVTM and CDR2 is ANQGSEA. This CDR3 comprises 14 residues. TCRdb keeps only in-frame clones here, not all; method: immunoSEQ multiplex PCR. The repertoire holds around 130,000 clones, with about nine tenths as singletons. Sequencing was done on a sample of PBMCs. J is TRBJ2-1 and V is TRBV29-1; possibly TRBD1 for D (8 bases). This clonotype was sampled from a man aged 50-59 years with head and neck cancer. The CDR3 protein is CSGRQGRVYNEQFF. The CDR3 region has the DNA TGCAGCGGTAGACAGGGGAGGGTATACAATGAGCAGTTCTTC.